Each of the 20 T cell receptor beta chains below was sequenced from the same sample in a study of chemoradiotherapy in HPV16-positive cancers. TCRdb keeps only in-frame clones here, not all; method: immunoSEQ multiplex PCR. The top ten hold under 9% of the sample, which has several thousand clones, roughly 80% seen once. The input for sequencing was tumor tissue, taken from a patient who underwent chemoradiotherapy. These TCRs come from a human donor with HPV-associated anogenital cancer.

The rearrangement links TRBV5-1 to TRBJ1-3, with no clear D. V shed 4 bases and J shed 3 bases, with 23 bases lying between them. Germline CDR1 SGHRS, CDR2 YFSETQ. This CDR3 region has 18 residues. This CDR3 reads CASSPMERPSRVGNTIYF. CDR3 DNA: TGCGCCAGCAGCCCCATGGAGCGTCCGTCCCGAGTTGGAAACACCATATATTTT.

The rearrangement uses TRBV6-5 and TRBJ2-3, with 7 bases that match TRBD2. This CDR3 comprises 13 residues. CDR1 and CDR2 (germline): MNHEY, SVGAGI. V gave up 6 bases and J gave up 4 bases; unmatched junction bases: 4. This chain's CDR3 is CASRPGLSDTQYF. The CDR3 coding sequence is TGTGCCAGCAGGCCGGGACTATCAGATACGCAGTATTTT.

The chain couples TRBV7-3 to TRBJ1-1, with a tentative D call TRBD1 (5 bases). V was pared by 3 bases and J by 5 bases, with 22 bases between. In germline, CDR1 is SGHTA, CDR2 FQGTGA. This CDR3 has 17 amino acids. The CDR3 DNA follows: TGTGCCAGCAGCTTGGCATCAGGGAGGGGAAGGACTACTGAAGCTTTCTTT. Translated, it gives CASSLASGRGRTTEAFF.

The table lists this clone with a count of one. V and J are TRBV12-2 and TRBJ2-5; the table's D call, TRBD2, has no DNA check behind it. TRBV12-2 is an annotated pseudogene. This CDR3 spans 18 amino acids. CDR3 region: CASRPLLSGTSWKETQYF. The CDR3 region has the DNA TGTGCAAGTCGCCCCCTACTGAGCGGGACTAGCTGGAAAGAGACCCAGTACTTC.

The CDR3 here is CASSRTGTSNQPQHF. The DNA of the CDR3 is TGTGCCAGCAGTCGGACAGGTACTAGCAATCAGCCCCAGCATTTT. This rearrangement joins TRBV6-6 to TRBJ1-5; TRBD1 agrees at 7 bases. With V trimmed by 5 bases and J by 0 bases, 4 bases remained unmatched. The germline CDR1 and CDR2 sequences are MNHNY and SVGAGI (reference sequence). This CDR3 contains 15 residues.

This clone was observed once. The chain recombines TRBV5-8 with TRBJ2-4; D is ambiguous. V lost 1 base to trimming and J lost 0 bases, with 14 bases between them. There are 17 residues in the CDR3. Germline CDR1 and CDR2: SGHTS and YDEGEE. The CDR3 protein is CASSLQSDLLAKNIQYF. The CDR3 DNA follows: TGTGCCAGCAGCTTGCAGTCAGACCTCCTAGCCAAAAACATTCAGTACTTC.

The rearrangement uses TRBV18 and TRBJ1-1, with 7 bases matching TRBD1. This CDR3 has 14 residues. V lost 5 bases to trimming and J lost 5 bases; unmatched junction nucleotides: 8. Germline lookup yields CDR1 KGHSH and CDR2 LQKENI. Written as DNA, the CDR3 is TGTGCCAGCTCAGAGCGTTCAGGGGGAACTGAAGCTTTCTTT. Translated: CASSERSGGTEAFF.

The V gene is TRBV7-2, the J gene TRBJ2-3; 9 nucleotides match TRBD2. The CDR3 runs 18 residues. The V gene end was trimmed by 2 bases and the J gene end by 4 bases; junction bases not matched to a gene: 13. Germline V gene data show CDR1 as SGHTA and CDR2 as FQGNSA. CDR3 region: CASSLRASGAHRADTQYF. The CDR3 DNA is TGTGCCAGCAGCTTAAGGGCTAGCGGGGCCCATCGGGCAGATACGCAGTATTTT. The variable domain in full, completed from reference TRBV7-2 and TRBJ2-3, reads GAGVSQSPSNKVTEKGKDVELRCDPISGHTALYWYRQSLGQGLEFLIYFQGNSAPDKSGLPSDRFSAERTGGSVSTLTIQRTQQEDSAVYLCASSLRASGAHRADTQYFGPGTRLTVL.

Here the CDR3 reads CASSLLGREAFF. In nucleotides, the CDR3 is TGTGCCAGCAGTTTATTGGGCAGGGAAGCTTTCTTT. The chain joins TRBV27 to TRBJ1-1; the D is unclear. Germline CDR1 and CDR2: MNHEY and SMNVEV (reference sequence). The V and J ends lost 1 base and 8 bases respectively, with 8 bases between them. The CDR3 contains 12 residues.

This clone was picked up a small number of times. The V and J genes are TRBV2 and TRBJ2-7; 7 nucleotides agree with TRBD2. There are 14 residues in the CDR3. After removal of 8 bases from V and 2 bases from J, the junction contained 9 bases not matched to a gene. Germline lookup yields CDR1 SNHLY and CDR2 FYNNEI. In DNA form, the CDR3 reads TGTGCCAGCGGGGGGGGACTGGGCCCCTACGAGCAGTACTTC. Protein sequence: CASGGGLGPYEQYF.

The chain links TRBV27 to TRBJ1-2; TRBD1 is a possible D gene (5 bases). This CDR3 is 13 amino acids long. Germline lookup yields CDR1 MNHEY and CDR2 SMNVEV (reference sequence). V lost 8 bases, J lost 2 bases, and 12 bases lay in between. For the CDR3, the DNA is TGTGCCAGCCGGGACGGTAAAAACTATGGCTACACCTTC. Amino acids: CASRDGKNYGYTF.

The chain recombines TRBV6-1 with TRBJ1-3; 9 bases are shared with TRBD1. J gave up 1 base and V 6 bases, and 4 bases lay outside the gene matches. The CDR3 loop spans 15 amino acids. Germline-derived CDR1 and CDR2 are MNHNS and SASEGT. Here the CDR3 DNA reads TGTGCCAGCAGCCGGGACAGGGAATCTGGAAACACCATATATTTT. This translates into CASSRDRESGNTIYF.

The chain uses TRBV11-3 and TRBJ2-2; 7 nucleotides line up with TRBD1. CDR3 length: 14 residues. Germline CDR1 is SGHNT and CDR2 is YENEEA. After removal of 5 bases from V and 6 bases from J, the junction contained 6 bases not matched to a gene. This CDR3 is CASSLDRVAGELFF. CDR3 bases: TGTGCCAGCAGCCTTGACAGGGTGGCCGGGGAGCTGTTTTTT.

The chain recombines TRBV6-5 with TRBJ2-3; possible D gene TRBD2, 5 bases. The CDR3 sequence is 14 residues long. The V and J ends lost 8 bases and 0 bases respectively, with 12 bases between them. Germline CDR1 MNHEY, CDR2 SVGAGI. DNA of the CDR3: TGTGCCAGCGCTTTGGGCGGGAGCACAGATACGCAGTATTTT. Encoded protein: CASALGGSTDTQYF.

The table lists this clone with a count of one. The V gene is TRBV9, the J gene TRBJ2-5, with D perhaps matching TRBD1 (5 bases). Trimming stripped 0 bases from V and 5 bases from J, with 11 bases between. The CDR3 has 14 residues. Germline lookup yields CDR1 SGDLS and CDR2 YYNGEE. The CDR3 bases are TGTGCCAGCAGCGTAGCGCAGGGCGGCGAGACCCAGTACTTC. Its protein product is CASSVAQGGETQYF.

This chain uses TRBV7-3 with TRBJ2-1; tentative D call: TRBD2 (6 bases). The CDR3 consists of 13 residues. Germline lookup yields CDR1 SGHTA and CDR2 FQGTGA. V lost 5 bases to trimming and J lost 7 bases, with 12 bases between them. In DNA form, the CDR3 reads TGTGCCAGCAGCCAAACTAGCTTGAATGAGCAGTTCTTC. Amino acid sequence: CASSQTSLNEQFF.

This chain connects TRBV20-1 to TRBJ2-1; D may be TRBD1 or TRBD2 (5 bases each). The V gene's germline CDR1 is DFQATT and CDR2 SNEGSKA (reference sequence). This CDR3 spans 11 amino acids. CDR3 in DNA: TGCAGGGCCGGGGCCCACAATGAGCAGTTCTTC. Translated, it gives CRAGAHNEQFF.

In this sample, this clone turned up a few times. The chain joins TRBV11-2 to TRBJ1-1; the D gene is possibly TRBD1 (6 bases). The V gene lost 1 base and the J gene lost 0 bases, with 6 bases spanning the gap. Germline V gene lookup returns CDR1 SGHAT and CDR2 FQNNGV. The CDR3 sequence is 14 residues long. CDR3 coding DNA: TGTGCCAGCAGCTTAGGACAGGTGAACACTGAAGCTTTCTTT. This sequence encodes CASSLGQVNTEAFF.

J is TRBJ2-2 and V is TRBV7-8; perhaps TRBD1 as D (5 bases). Germline lookup yields CDR1 SGHVS and CDR2 FQNEAQ. CDR3 length equals 18 residues. The V end lost 2 bases, the J end lost 7 bases, and 23 bases lay between the germline ends. CDR3 sequence: CASSLTVVQVLLVGELFF. The CDR3 DNA reads as TGTGCCAGCAGCTTAACGGTTGTACAGGTTTTACTTGTCGGGGAGCTGTTTTTT.

This sequence joins TRBV5-4 and TRBJ2-3, with D perhaps TRBD2 (7 bases). The CDR3 is 14 amino acids. The ends were cut back, 9 bases at V and 4 bases at J, with 18 bases in the middle. The germline gives CDR1 SGHNT, CDR2 YYREEE (reference sequence). DNA for the CDR3: TGTGCCACCCTACGAGGGGGGGGTTCAGATACGCAGTATTTT. This codes for CATLRGGGSDTQYF. Combining the CDR3 with reference TRBV5-4 and TRBJ2-3 gives the whole variable domain ETGVTQSPTHLIKTRGQQVTLRCSSQSGHNTVSWYQQALGQGPQFIFQYYREEENGRGNFPPRFSGLQFPNYSSELNVNALELDDSALYLCATLRGGGSDTQYFGPGTRLTVL.